Detailed here is one T cell receptor beta chain. Its specificity is unknown. Germline CDR1 KGHSH, CDR2 LQKENI. The V end lost 3 bases, the J end lost 0 bases, and 11 bases lay between the germline ends. This CDR3 has 16 amino acids. The data belong to a study of PD-1 blockade in classical Hodgkin lymphoma. Study-wide findings and caveats: Relapsed/refractory patients reportedly had lower baseline diversity than newly diagnosed patients. Patients with a complete response exhibited baseline diversity comparable to newly diagnosed patients.

Each patient's relapse followed autologous stem cell transplantation, and brentuximab vedotin exposure varied. Profiling relied on immunoSEQ multiplex PCR, and the TCRdb table lists in-frame clones only, not all of them. The sample records approximately 26,000 clones, 65% to 80% being singletons. The sample here was peripheral blood mononuclear cells (PBMCs), taken before the second cycle of nivolumab. V usage is TRBV18 and J usage is TRBJ1-4; possibly TRBD1 for D (6 bases). The TCR sequence derives from a human donor with classical Hodgkin lymphoma. CDR3 residues: CASSPGGQSTNEKLFF. CDR3 nucleotide sequence: TGTGCCAGCTCACCGGGGGGACAATCAACTAATGAAAAACTGTTTTTT.